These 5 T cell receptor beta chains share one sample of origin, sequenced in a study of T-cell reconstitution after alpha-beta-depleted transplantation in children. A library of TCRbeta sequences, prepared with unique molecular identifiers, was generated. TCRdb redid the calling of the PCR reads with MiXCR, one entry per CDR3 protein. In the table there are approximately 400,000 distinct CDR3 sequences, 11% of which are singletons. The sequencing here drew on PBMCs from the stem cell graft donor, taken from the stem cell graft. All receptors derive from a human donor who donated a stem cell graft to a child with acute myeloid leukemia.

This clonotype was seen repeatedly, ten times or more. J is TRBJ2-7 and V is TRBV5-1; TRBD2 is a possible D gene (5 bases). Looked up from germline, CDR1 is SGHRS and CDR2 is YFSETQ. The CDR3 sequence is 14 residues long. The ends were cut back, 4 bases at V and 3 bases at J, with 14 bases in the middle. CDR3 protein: CASSTELGYYEQYF. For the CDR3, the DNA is TGCGCCAGCAGCACCGAACTAGGTTACTACGAGCAGTACTTC.

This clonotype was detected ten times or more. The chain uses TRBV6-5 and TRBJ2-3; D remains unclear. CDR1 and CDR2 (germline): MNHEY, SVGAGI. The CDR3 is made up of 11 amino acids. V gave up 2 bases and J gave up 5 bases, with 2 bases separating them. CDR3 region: CASSYIDTQYF. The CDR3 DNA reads TGTGCCAGCAGTTACATAGATACGCAGTATTTT.

This chain's CDR3 is CASFQGTGGRETQYF. CDR3 DNA sequence: TGTGCCAGCTTCCAAGGGACAGGGGGTCGGGAGACCCAGTACTTC. The chain is built from TRBV7-2 and TRBJ2-5; 11 nucleotides agree with TRBD1. Germline-derived CDR1 and CDR2 are SGHTA and FQGNSA. The CDR3 extends over 15 amino acids. Trimming removed 8 bases from V and 5 bases from J; junction bases left unmatched: 10.

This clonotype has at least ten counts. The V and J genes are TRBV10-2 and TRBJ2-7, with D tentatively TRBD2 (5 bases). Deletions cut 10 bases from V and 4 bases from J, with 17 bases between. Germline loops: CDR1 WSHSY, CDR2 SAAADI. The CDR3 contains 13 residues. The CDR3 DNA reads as TGCGCCATTCAGGACTCGTTTGGGTACGAGCAGTACTTC. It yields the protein CAIQDSFGYEQYF.

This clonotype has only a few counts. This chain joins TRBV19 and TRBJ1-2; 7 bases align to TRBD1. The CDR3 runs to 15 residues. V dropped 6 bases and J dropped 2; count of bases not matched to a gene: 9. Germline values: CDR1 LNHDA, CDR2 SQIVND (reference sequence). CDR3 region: CASSDPGTVNYGYTF. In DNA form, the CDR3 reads TGTGCCAGTAGCGATCCCGGGACAGTCAACTATGGCTACACCTTC. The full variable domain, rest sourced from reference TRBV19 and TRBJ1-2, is DGGITQSPKYLFRKEGQNVTLSCEQNLNHDAMYWYRQDPGQGLRLIYYSQIVNDFQKGDIAEGYSVSREKKESFPLTVTSAQKNPTAFYLCASSDPGTVNYGYTFGSGTRLTVV.